Presented here are 6 T cell receptor beta chains from one specimen sequenced in a study of vaccination effects on CD4 cells after COVID-19. Their target antigens are unknown. The protocol was immunoSEQ multiplex PCR, while the TCRdb copy is restricted to in-frame clones and leaves out a portion. The sample includes some 50,000 clones, over 50% of them seen just once. The authors isolated CD4+ T cells after about eleven days of culture. This specimen consisted of CD4+ T cells from PBMCs cultured without peptide, obtained before COVID-19 vaccination. The receptors derive from a human donor who received a COVID-19 vaccine.

The chain is built from TRBV4-1 and TRBJ2-5, with 12 bases aligning to TRBD2. The V gene's germline CDR1 is MGHRA and CDR2 YSYEKL. V lost 4 bases to trimming and J lost 0 bases; unmatched junction nucleotides: 6. The CDR3 has 17 amino acids. DNA of the CDR3: TGCGCCAGCAGCCGCGGACTAGCGGGAAGTTACCAAGAGACCCAGTACTTC. Protein sequence: CASSRGLAGSYQETQYF.

This clone has just a few counts. The rearrangement joins TRBV30 to TRBJ2-1; possible D gene TRBD2, 5 bases. This CDR3 comprises 13 residues. In germline, CDR1 is GTSNPN, CDR2 SVGIG (reference sequence). V lost 0 bases and J 13 bases, leaving 16 bases between the germline ends. The CDR3 DNA is TGTGCCTGGAGTGTACTTCGTGAGGGCCACCAGTTCTTC. Protein sequence: CAWSVLREGHQFF.

This clone came up a few times. This chain's CDR3 is CASSLAYRGDYGYTF. The CDR3 DNA sequence: TGTGCCAGCAGCTTAGCGTACAGGGGAGACTATGGCTACACCTTC. The chain combines TRBV7-9 with TRBJ1-2, with 7 bases fitting TRBD1. The CDR3 contains 15 residues. In germline, CDR1 is SEHNR, CDR2 FQNEAQ (reference sequence). With 0 bases clipped from V and 3 bases from J, the junction kept 4 bases outside the gene matches.

The chain employs TRBV19 and TRBJ1-1; maybe TRBD1 (5 bases). The germline CDR1 and CDR2 sequences are LNHDA and SQIVND (reference sequence). The CDR3 is 13 residues long. V lost 1 base and J 7 bases, leaving 10 bases between the germline ends. CDR3 sequence: CASSIGIGVEAFF. The CDR3 nucleotides are TGTGCCAGTAGTATAGGGATAGGGGTTGAAGCTTTCTTT.

The table lists this clone with a few counts. J is TRBJ2-7 and V is TRBV7-6, with D hard to call. The CDR3 length is 15 residues. Trimming cost V 1 base and J 3 bases, with 13 bases left between them. Germline assignment: CDR1 SGHVS and CDR2 FNYEAQ. The CDR3 sequence: CASSLDSVGGYEQYF. The CDR3, as DNA: TGTGCCAGCAGCTTAGATTCAGTAGGCGGCTACGAGCAGTACTTC. Full variable domain (remainder filled in from reference TRBV7-6 and TRBJ2-7): GAGVSQSPRYKVTKRGQDVALRCDPISGHVSLYWYRQALGQGPEFLTYFNYEAQQDKSGLPNDRFSAERPEGSISTLTIQRTEQRDSAMYRCASSLDSVGGYEQYFGPGTRLTVT.

The V and J genes are TRBV2 and TRBJ2-7, with unresolved D. V was pared by 7 bases and J by 0 bases, with 7 bases between. The CDR3 is made up of 12 amino acids. Germline values: CDR1 SNHLY, CDR2 FYNNEI. The CDR3 spells CASKQYSYEQYF. As DNA, the CDR3 is TGTGCCAGCAAACAGTACTCCTACGAGCAGTACTTC.